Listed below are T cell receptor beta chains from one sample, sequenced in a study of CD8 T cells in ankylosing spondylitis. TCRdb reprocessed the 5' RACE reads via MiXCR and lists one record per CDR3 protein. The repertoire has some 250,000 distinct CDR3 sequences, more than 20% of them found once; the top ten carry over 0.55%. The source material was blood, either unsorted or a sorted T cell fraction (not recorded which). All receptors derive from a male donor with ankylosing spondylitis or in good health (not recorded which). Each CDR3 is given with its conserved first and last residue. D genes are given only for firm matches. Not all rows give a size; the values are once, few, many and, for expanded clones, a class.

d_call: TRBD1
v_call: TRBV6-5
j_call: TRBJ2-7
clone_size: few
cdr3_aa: CASSYGRDRGNYEQYF
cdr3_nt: TGTGCCAGCAGTTATGGTAGGGACAGGGGTAACTACGAGCAGTACTTC

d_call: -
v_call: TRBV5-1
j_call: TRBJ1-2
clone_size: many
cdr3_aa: CASSLAQEQTYGYTF
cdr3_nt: TGCGCCAGCAGCTTGGCCCAGGAGCAGACCTATGGCTACACCTTC

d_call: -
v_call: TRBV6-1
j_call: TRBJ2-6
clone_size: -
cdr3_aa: CASTIGRTSGANVLTF
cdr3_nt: TGTGCCAGCACCATAGGTCGAACCTCTGGGGCCAACGTCCTGACTTTC

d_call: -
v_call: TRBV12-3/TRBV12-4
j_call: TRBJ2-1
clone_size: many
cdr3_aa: CASSSSDGNEQFF
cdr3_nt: TGTGCCAGCAGTTCCTCAGATGGGAATGAGCAGTTCTTC

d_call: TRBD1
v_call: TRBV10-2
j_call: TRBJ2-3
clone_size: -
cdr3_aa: CASSTGGALADTQYF
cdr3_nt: TGCGCCAGCAGTACAGGGGGCGCGTTGGCAGATACGCAGTATTTT

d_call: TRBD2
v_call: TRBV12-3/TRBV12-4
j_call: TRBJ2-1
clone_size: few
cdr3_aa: CASSPSGYNNEQFF
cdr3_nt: TGTGCCAGCAGCCCTAGCGGTTATAACAATGAGCAGTTCTTC

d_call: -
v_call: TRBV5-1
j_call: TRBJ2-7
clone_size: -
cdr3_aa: CASSLNPGFSYEQYF
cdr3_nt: TGCGCCAGCAGCTTGAACCCGGGGTTCTCCTACGAGCAGTACTTC

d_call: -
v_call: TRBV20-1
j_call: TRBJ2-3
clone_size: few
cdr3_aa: CSARPTGLPTDTQYF
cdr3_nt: TGCAGTGCTAGACCCACGGGGCTGCCGACAGATACGCAGTATTTT

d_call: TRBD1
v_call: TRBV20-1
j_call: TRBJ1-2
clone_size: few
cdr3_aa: CSAMDRGKDGYTF
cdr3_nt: TGCAGTGCCATGGACAGGGGGAAGGATGGCTACACCTTC

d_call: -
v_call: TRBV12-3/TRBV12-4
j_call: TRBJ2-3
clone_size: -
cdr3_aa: CASTQELHTDTQYF
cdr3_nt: TGTGCCAGCACCCAAGAGCTCCACACAGATACGCAGTATTTT

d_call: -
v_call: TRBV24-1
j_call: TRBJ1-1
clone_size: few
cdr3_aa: CATSDLTSGRAFF
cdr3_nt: TGTGCCACCAGTGATCTCACCTCCGGGAGAGCTTTCTTT

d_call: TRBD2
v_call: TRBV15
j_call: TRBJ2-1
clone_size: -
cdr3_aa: CATSRERGGLPSRNEQFF
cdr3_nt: TGTGCCACCAGCAGAGAGCGGGGGGGACTTCCCTCTCGGAATGAGCAGTTCTTC

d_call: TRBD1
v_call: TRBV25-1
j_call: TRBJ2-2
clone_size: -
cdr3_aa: CASSGQGVGTGELFF
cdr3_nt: TGTGCCAGCAGTGGCCAGGGGGTGGGGACCGGGGAGCTGTTTTTT

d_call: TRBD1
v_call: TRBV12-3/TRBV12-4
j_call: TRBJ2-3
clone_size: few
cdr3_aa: CASSFEDRADTQYF
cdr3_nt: TGTGCCAGCAGTTTCGAGGACAGGGCAGATACGCAGTATTTT

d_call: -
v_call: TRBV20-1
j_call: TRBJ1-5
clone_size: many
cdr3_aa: CSASRGDQPQHF
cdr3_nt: TGCAGTGCTAGTAGGGGGGATCAGCCCCAGCATTTT

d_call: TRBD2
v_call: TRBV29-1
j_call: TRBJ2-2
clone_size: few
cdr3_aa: CSVDAGTKNTGELFF
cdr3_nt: TGCAGCGTGGACGCCGGGACTAAGAACACCGGGGAGCTGTTTTTT

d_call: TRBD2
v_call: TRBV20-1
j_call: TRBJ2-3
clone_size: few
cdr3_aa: CSAAGWASGGRVADTQYF
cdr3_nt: TGCAGTGCCGCTGGGTGGGCTAGCGGTGGTCGGGTGGCGGATACGCAGTATTTT

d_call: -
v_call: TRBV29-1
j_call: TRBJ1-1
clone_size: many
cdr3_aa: CSVGRLAEAFF
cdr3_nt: TGCAGCGTTGGGAGGTTAGCTGAAGCTTTCTTT

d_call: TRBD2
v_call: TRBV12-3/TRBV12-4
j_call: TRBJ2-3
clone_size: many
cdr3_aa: CASRVSGGSDTQYF
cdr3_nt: TGTGCCAGCAGGGTTAGCGGGGGATCAGATACGCAGTATTTT

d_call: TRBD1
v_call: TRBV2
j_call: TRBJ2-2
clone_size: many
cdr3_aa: CASNLDRGSTGELFF
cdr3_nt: TGTGCCAGCAACTTGGACAGGGGCTCTACCGGGGAGCTGTTTTTT

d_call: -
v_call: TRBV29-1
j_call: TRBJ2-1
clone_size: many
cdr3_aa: CSVSGKSSYNEQFF
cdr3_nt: TGCAGCGTTAGTGGCAAGAGCTCCTACAATGAGCAGTTCTTC

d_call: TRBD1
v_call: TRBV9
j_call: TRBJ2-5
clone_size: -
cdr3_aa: CASSQGTGGGETQYF
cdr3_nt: TGTGCCAGCAGCCAAGGGACAGGGGGCGGGGAGACCCAGTACTTC

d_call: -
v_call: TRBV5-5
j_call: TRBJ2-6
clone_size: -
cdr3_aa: CASSLVQGTGANVLTF
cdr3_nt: TGTGCCAGCAGCTTGGTGCAGGGCACTGGGGCCAACGTCCTGACTTTC

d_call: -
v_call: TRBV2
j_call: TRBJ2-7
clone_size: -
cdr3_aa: CASSDSLRGATYEQYF
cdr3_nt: TGTGCCAGCAGTGATTCTTTAAGGGGAGCGACCTACGAGCAGTACTTC

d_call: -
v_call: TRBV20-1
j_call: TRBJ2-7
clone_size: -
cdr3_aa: CSALGRDGSSYEQYF
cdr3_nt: TGCAGTGCTTTGGGCCGGGACGGTAGCTCCTACGAGCAGTACTTC

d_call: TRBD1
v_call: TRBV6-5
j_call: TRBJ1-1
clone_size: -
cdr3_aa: CASSYTTGGTEAFF
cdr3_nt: TGTGCCAGCAGTTACACCACAGGGGGGACTGAAGCTTTCTTT

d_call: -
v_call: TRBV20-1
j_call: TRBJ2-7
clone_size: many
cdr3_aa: CSASPSDWKSYEQYF
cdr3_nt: TGCAGTGCTAGCCCTTCGGACTGGAAGTCCTACGAGCAGTACTTC

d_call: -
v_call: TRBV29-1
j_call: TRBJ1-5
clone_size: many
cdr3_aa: CSVGERINQPQHF
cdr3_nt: TGCAGCGTCGGAGAAAGAATCAATCAGCCCCAGCATTTT

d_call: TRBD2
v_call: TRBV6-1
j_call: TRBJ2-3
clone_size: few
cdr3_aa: CASSERAGGSTDTQYF
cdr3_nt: TGTGCCAGCAGTGAACGAGCGGGGGGGAGCACAGATACGCAGTATTTT

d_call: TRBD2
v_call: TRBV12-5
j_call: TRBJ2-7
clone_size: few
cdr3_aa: CASCAGGYEQYF
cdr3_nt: TGTGCTAGTTGTGCCGGGGGGTACGAGCAGTACTTC

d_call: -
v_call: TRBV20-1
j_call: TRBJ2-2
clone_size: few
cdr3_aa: CSARLARAFTGELFF
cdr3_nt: TGCAGTGCTAGATTGGCGCGGGCTTTCACCGGGGAGCTGTTTTTT

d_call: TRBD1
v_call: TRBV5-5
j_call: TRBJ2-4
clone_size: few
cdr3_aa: CASTAGTGYGDIQYF
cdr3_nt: TGTGCCAGTACCGCGGGGACAGGGTACGGGGACATTCAGTACTTC

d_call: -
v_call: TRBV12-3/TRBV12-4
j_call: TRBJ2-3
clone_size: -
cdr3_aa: CASSPRRPQSTDTQYF
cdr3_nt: TGTGCCAGCAGTCCCCGCCGACCACAAAGCACAGATACGCAGTATTTT

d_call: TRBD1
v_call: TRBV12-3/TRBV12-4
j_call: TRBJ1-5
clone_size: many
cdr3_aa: CASRVDRTGPQHF
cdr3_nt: TGTGCCAGCAGAGTGGACAGGACGGGGCCCCAGCATTTT

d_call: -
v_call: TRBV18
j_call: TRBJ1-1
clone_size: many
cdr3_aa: CASSPPNTEAFF
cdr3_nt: TGTGCCAGCTCACCACCCAACACTGAAGCTTTCTTT